This TCR beta chain comes out of a study of shared clonotypes between healthy human individuals. About the study: Each donor contributed plates that comprised three CD4 naive, three CD4 memory, two CD8 naive and one CD8 memory.

Cells designated naive CD8 were CD45RO-negative and were positively selected for CCR7, with terminally differentiated effector memory CD45RA+ cells excluded. Nashville, Tennessee was home to all donors, each a Caucasian adult. This CDR3 comprises 16 residues. V was pared by 5 bases and J by 4 bases, with 20 bases between. Germline V gene sequence: CDR1 MNHEY, CDR2 SMNVEV (reference sequence). Here immunoSEQ multiplex PCR was the method, and the copy in TCRdb shows in-frame clones only, minus some. The data hold millions of clones, with under 95% observed a single time. This sequence originates from a man younger than 30 in good health. Some clones in this sample may be carry-over from other donors' samples. The rearrangement joins TRBV27 to TRBJ1-2, with TRBD1 as a possible D gene (5 bases). The material sequenced was naive CD8+ T cells from PBMCs. The CDR3 DNA sequence: TGTGCCAGCAGTCGGCAGGGTAACTCCCTTTTCTATGGCTACACCTTC. It encodes CASSRQGNSLFYGYTF.